This TCR beta chain derives from a study of Tregs in tolerant kidney transplant recipients. Clones were read by immunoSEQ multiplex PCR, and TCRdb kept only the in-frame ones, dropping some. The sample contains under 300,000 clones, 80% to 85% of which appear only once. Germline CDR1 SGHNT, CDR2 YYREEE (reference sequence). The CDR3 covers 16 residues. J gave up 1 base and V 2 bases, and 8 bases lay outside the gene matches. This TCR was sampled from a human donor in good health. The sequenced sample was CD4+ T cells from blood. This chain uses TRBV5-4 with TRBJ2-5, with TRBD2 matching 7 bases. The CDR3 DNA sequence: TGTGCCAGCAGCTTTGGGGCGGGAGCCACCCAAGAGACCCAGTACTTC. Its protein product is CASSFGAGATQETQYF.